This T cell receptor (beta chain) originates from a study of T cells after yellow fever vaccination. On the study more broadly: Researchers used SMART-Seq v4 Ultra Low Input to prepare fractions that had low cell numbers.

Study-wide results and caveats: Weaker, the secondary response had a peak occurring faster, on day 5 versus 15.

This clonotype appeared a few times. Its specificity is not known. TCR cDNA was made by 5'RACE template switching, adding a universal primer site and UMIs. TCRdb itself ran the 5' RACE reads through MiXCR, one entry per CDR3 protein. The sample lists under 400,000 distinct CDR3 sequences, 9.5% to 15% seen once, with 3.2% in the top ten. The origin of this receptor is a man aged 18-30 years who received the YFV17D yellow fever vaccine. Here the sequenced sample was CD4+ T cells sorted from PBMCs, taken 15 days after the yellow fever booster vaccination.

The CDR3, as DNA: TGCGCCAGCAGCCAAGTTCAGGGTCTCTCCTACAATGAGCAGTTCTTC. The encoded protein is CASSQVQGLSYNEQFF. This chain links TRBV4-1 with TRBJ2-1, with D possibly being TRBD1 (5 bases). CDR1 is MGHRA and CDR2 is YSYEKL in the germline V gene. This CDR3 spans 16 amino acids. V was shortened by 1 base and J by 0 bases, with 10 bases between the two germline ends.